This TCR beta chain was observed in a study of T cells in localized non-small cell lung cancer. General study points: The study sequenced only one region of the tumor. As a result, intratumor heterogeneity could not be excluded and remains possible. Of the top 100 tumor clones, median about 56 were in adjacent lung, about 30 among its top 100.

The sample holds a few counts of this clone. The antigen remains undetermined. Trimming shortened V by 3 bases and J by 5 bases, and 13 bases separated the two germline ends. Germline assignment: CDR1 SQVTM and CDR2 ANQGSEA. The CDR3 consists of 13 residues. TCRdb keeps only in-frame clones here, not all; method: immunoSEQ multiplex PCR. The data show 55,000 to 80,000 clones, with 84% seen just once and around an eighth held by the top ten. The clonotype comes from a female donor at least 60 years old with stage I lung adenocarcinoma. V gene TRBV29-1 combines with J gene TRBJ1-1, with D unclear. This sample comprised peripheral blood, obtained before any cancer treatment. Here the CDR3 reads CSVEGLGLTEAFF. In DNA, the CDR3 is TGCAGCGTTGAGGGCCTAGGACTGACTGAAGCTTTCTTT.